The clone carrying this T cell receptor beta chain occurred a few times. CDR3 length: 17 amino acids. Germline V gene data show CDR1 as MNHEY and CDR2 as SVGEGT. The J segment lost 3 bases and the V segment lost 2 bases, leaving 8 bases of the junction unmatched. The time point here: after trial treatment. Treatment indicated: LDRT plus nivolumab, ipilimumab, low-dose cyclophosphamide and aspirin (RACIN trial). This record comes from a study of low-dose radiotherapy and immunotherapy resistance in tumors. Study at large: Study patients were administered oral aspirin at 300 mg daily for four cycles from cycle 1 day 1.

With TRAV- and TRBV-specific primers, first-strand cDNA was made, covering the alpha and beta chains. It was with a constant-region primer and a V-primer adapter that TCRs were amplified over 20 PCR cycles. MiXCR, run by TCRdb on the reads, gives a single entry per CDR3 protein. The sample holds approximately 100,000 distinct CDR3 sequences, under 25% seen once. The clonotype was recovered from a male donor with prostate cancer. This chain connects TRBV6-2 or TRBV6-3 to TRBJ2-2, with 8 bases matching TRBD2. The starting material was PBMCs, obtained after low-dose radiotherapy plus immunotherapy. The CDR3 DNA is TGTGCCAGCAGTTACCGGTCTAGCGGGCCATACACCGGGGAGCTGTTTTTT. It yields the protein CASSYRSSGPYTGELFF.